Listed below are T cell receptor beta chains from one sample, sequenced in a study of cytotoxic CD8 clonotypes in ibrutinib-treated CLL. Clones were read by immunoSEQ multiplex PCR, and TCRdb kept only the in-frame ones, dropping some. Here the sample spans 55,000 to 80,000 clones, approximately 90% being singletons. The specimen comprised PBMCs, sampled after 12 months of ibrutinib treatment. The receptor set was obtained from a human donor with chronic lymphocytic leukemia. CDR3s include the opening cysteine and the closing phenylalanine or tryptophan. D genes are given only for firm matches. Size tells how often a clone was seen (once, few, many) or the class of an expanded clone, and some rows leave it out.

CDR3 length,V gene,J gene,D gene,clone size,CDR3 DNA,CDR3 protein
15,TRBV7-9,TRBJ2-3,.,.,TGTGCCAGCAGCCCCCGCCAGTACGGAACAGATACGCAGTATTTT,CASSPRQYGTDTQYF
14,TRBV27,TRBJ1-1,TRBD1,.,TGTGCCAGCACAAAGGGGACAGGGGGAAGGGAAGCTTTCTTT,CASTKGTGGREAFF
11,TRBV10-3,TRBJ2-1,.,.,TGTGCCATCAGTAGGGGGGATGAGCAGTTCTTC,CAISRGDEQFF
11,TRBV5-4,TRBJ2-2,.,.,TGTGCCAGCAGCCGTGGGAGGGAGCTGTTTTTT,CASSRGRELFF
17,TRBV2,TRBJ2-7,TRBD2,.,TGTGCCAGCAGTTATCCAGCGGGAGAAGCTTTGATGGTTGAGCAGTACTTC,CASSYPAGEALMVEQYF
15,TRBV9,TRBJ2-4,.,.,TGTGCCAGCAGCCCCTGGAGGGGAGCCAAAAACATTCAGTACTTC,CASSPWRGAKNIQYF
13,TRBV7-2,TRBJ2-3,.,.,TGTGCCAGCAGCTTAGAGGTTTGGGATACGCAGTATTTT,CASSLEVWDTQYF
15,TRBV4-3,TRBJ2-3,.,.,TGCGCCAGCAGTCAGGAGACTAGTTCCCCTTATACGCAGTATTTT,CASSQETSSPYTQYF
19,TRBV4-2,TRBJ2-5,TRBD2,.,TGTGCCAGCAGCCCAAGTAGCCCGGGGTCGACTAGCTTAACGGAGACCCAGTACTTC,CASSPSSPGSTSLTETQYF
16,TRBV7-2,TRBJ2-3,TRBD2,.,TGTGCCAGCAGCTCCTCTTATTGGCGGGAGACAGATACGCAGTATTTT,CASSSSYWRETDTQYF
15,TRBV28,TRBJ1-1,.,.,TGTGCCAGCAGTTTAGGGGGCGACGGGAACACTGAAGCTTTCTTT,CASSLGGDGNTEAFF
14,TRBV7-6,TRBJ2-5,.,.,TGTGCCAGCAGCTTGGCAGAAGCCGTGGAGACCCAGTACTTC,CASSLAEAVETQYF
16,TRBV5-6,TRBJ2-5,.,.,TGTGCCAGCATCCCCTACGGGGACGGCACTCCGGGGGCCCAGTACTTC,CASIPYGDGTPGAQYF
15,TRBV4-1,TRBJ2-2,.,.,TGCGCCAGCAGCCAATCTTGGGAACTCACCGGGGAGCTGTTTTTT,CASSQSWELTGELFF
16,TRBV7-2,TRBJ2-3,TRBD2,.,TGTGCCAGCAGCCCCCAGCGGGAAGAAGCCACAGATACGCAGTATTTT,CASSPQREEATDTQYF
14,TRBV4-1,TRBJ1-2,TRBD1,few,TGCGCCAGCAGCCAAGTGCCAGGGGGCGATGGCTACACCTTC,CASSQVPGGDGYTF
14,TRBV7-9,TRBJ2-7,.,.,TGTGCCAGCAGCTTAGGGGGAGAACTCTACGAGCAGTACTTC,CASSLGGELYEQYF
15,TRBV5-1,TRBJ2-7,TRBD2,.,TGCGCCAGCACCCCGGGGGGGACTAGCTCCTACGAGCAGTACTTC,CASTPGGTSSYEQYF
13,TRBV27,TRBJ1-2,.,.,TGTGCCAGCAGTGTGGACAGAAACTATGGCTACACCTTC,CASSVDRNYGYTF
14,TRBV5-1,TRBJ1-1,.,.,TGCGCCAGCAGCTTGGGGAATTGGAACACTGAAGCTTTCTTT,CASSLGNWNTEAFF
13,TRBV28,TRBJ2-1,.,.,TGTGCCAGCAAACGGGACTCGTACAATGAGCAGTTCTTC,CASKRDSYNEQFF
14,TRBV15,TRBJ1-1,TRBD1,.,TGTGCCACCAGCAGAGGTTGGACAGGGGGCGAAGCTTTCTTT,CATSRGWTGGEAFF
16,TRBV5-1,TRBJ2-3,TRBD2,.,TGCGCCAGTTTCCAATTTACTAGCGGGCATCGAGATACGCAGTATTTT,CASFQFTSGHRDTQYF
12,TRBV13,TRBJ2-7,.,.,TGTGCCAGCAGCTTTGTCTCCTACGAGCAGTACTTC,CASSFVSYEQYF
17,TRBV4-3,TRBJ1-5,.,.,TGCGCCAGCAGCCTTAAACTACAGGGTAATAGCAATCAGCCCCAGCATTTT,CASSLKLQGNSNQPQHF
14,TRBV27,TRBJ2-2,TRBD2,.,TGTGCCAGCAGCCTAGCGGAATTAACGGGGGAGCTGTTTTTT,CASSLAELTGELFF
14,TRBV6-4,TRBJ2-1,TRBD2,.,TGTGCCAGCAGTGCTAGCGGGAGGGTCAATGAGCAGTTCTTC,CASSASGRVNEQFF
15,TRBV28,TRBJ2-7,TRBD1,once,TGTGCCAGCAGCACCATGACAGGGGTTTCCTACGAGCAGTACTTC,CASSTMTGVSYEQYF
12,TRBV7-9,TRBJ2-4,.,.,TGTGCCAGCAGCTTAGAAACGTCCATTCAGTACTTC,CASSLETSIQYF
13,TRBV6-6,TRBJ2-6,.,.,TGTGCCAGCATACGCTCTGGGGCCAACGTCCTGACTTTC,CASIRSGANVLTF
15,TRBV6-1,TRBJ1-5,TRBD1,.,TGTGCCAGCAGTGGGACAGGGGGAAGCAATCAGCCCCAGCATTTT,CASSGTGGSNQPQHF
16,TRBV28,TRBJ1-5,TRBD1,.,TGTGCCAGCACCCCTGTGGACAGGGCCCTTAATCAGCCCCAGCATTTT,CASTPVDRALNQPQHF
18,TRBV7-2,TRBJ1-2,.,.,TGTGCCAGCAGCTTAATGGGTCCCGTAATCAGGGATGACTATGGCTACACCTTC,CASSLMGPVIRDDYGYTF
14,TRBV27,TRBJ2-5,.,.,TGTGCCAGCAGTTTCACTAGTAGTGGAGAGACCCAGTACTTC,CASSFTSSGETQYF
13,TRBV15,TRBJ2-2,TRBD2,.,TGTGCCATACTAGCGGATAACACCGGGGAGCTGTTTTTT,CAILADNTGELFF
15,TRBV11-2,TRBJ2-7,.,once,TGTGCCAGCAGCTTAGGGGTTAGGGCACAGGGTAAGCAGTACTTC,CASSLGVRAQGKQYF
14,TRBV15,TRBJ1-2,.,.,TGTGCCACCGAGTCGGGGGGCGTGGGCTATGGCTACACCTTC,CATESGGVGYGYTF
15,TRBV6-6,TRBJ2-3,TRBD1,.,TGTGCCAGCAGGCTGGGACAGGGGATACCAGATACGCAGTATTTT,CASRLGQGIPDTQYF
15,TRBV7-2,TRBJ2-2,TRBD2,.,TGTGCCAGCAGCTTTAGCGGGGGCGGTACCGGGGAGCTGTTTTTT,CASSFSGGGTGELFF
16,TRBV28,TRBJ1-2,.,once,TGTGCCAGCAGGATCCCCACAGGGAGAGGTAACTATGGCTACACCTTC,CASRIPTGRGNYGYTF
16,TRBV7-3,TRBJ2-2,TRBD1,.,TGTGCCAGCAGCCTTAACAGGGGGCTTGACACCGGGGAGCTGTTTTTT,CASSLNRGLDTGELFF
15,TRBV9,TRBJ1-5,TRBD1,.,TGTGCCAGCAGCACTGGGACAGGGGTCAATCAGCCCCAGCATTTT,CASSTGTGVNQPQHF
13,TRBV6-5,TRBJ1-5,.,.,TGTGCCAGCAGTTATAAGGGGAAGCAGCCCCAGCATTTT,CASSYKGKQPQHF
17,TRBV6-1,TRBJ2-1,.,.,TGTGCCAGCAGTGACGGCCCGAGGTGGGGCTCCTACAATGAGCAGTTCTTC,CASSDGPRWGSYNEQFF